The 17 T cell receptor beta chains given below trace back to one sample, sequenced in a study of shared clonotypes between healthy human individuals. The method was immunoSEQ multiplex PCR; TCRdb's version includes in-frame clones alone and lacks a portion of them. The table includes some 1,100,000 clones, about 80% detected once. The sequenced material came from memory CD4+ T cells from PBMCs. Subset described: CD45RA-negative fraction. These receptors were taken from a man younger than 35 in good health. Some clones in this sample may be carry-over from other donors' samples.

CDR3 protein: CASERGEGSYEQYF. In nucleotides, the CDR3 is TGTGCCTCTGAACGGGGGGAGGGCTCCTACGAGCAGTACTTC. The chain couples TRBV10-3 to TRBJ2-7; 7 bases align to TRBD2. This CDR3 is built from 14 residues. The V segment lost 11 bases and the J segment 0 bases; nucleotides outside the gene matches: 10. Germline CDR1 reads ENHRY; CDR2 reads SYGVKD.

This rearrangement joins TRBV6-6 to TRBJ2-5; 10 nucleotides line up with TRBD2. Germline V gene data show CDR1 as MNHNY and CDR2 as SVGAGI (reference sequence). The CDR3 runs 15 residues. Unmatched junction bases numbered 2, after V lost 2 bases and J lost 2 bases. CDR3 loop: CASSYTAGGQETQYF. The CDR3 coding sequence is TGTGCCAGCAGTTACACAGCGGGAGGGCAAGAGACCCAGTACTTC.

The V call is TRBV28, the J call TRBJ2-4; TRBD2 is a possible D gene (5 bases). V lost 5 bases and J 1 base, leaving 15 bases between the germline ends. This CDR3 contains 16 residues. CDR1 is MDHEN and CDR2 is SYDVKM in the germline V gene. The CDR3 DNA reads as TGTGCCAGCAGTCGAGAAAATCCGGGGGCCAAAAACATTCAGTACTTC. This gives the protein CASSRENPGAKNIQYF.

To note about this clone: The same CDR3 also results from other DNA sequences found in this sample. In DNA form, the CDR3 reads TGTGCCAGCAGCGTAGATCGACAAGAGACCCAGTACTTC. It specifies CASSVDRQETQYF. The genes are TRBV9 and TRBJ2-5; D unresolved. V lost 0 bases to trimming and J lost 2 bases, with 5 bases between them. This CDR3 contains 13 residues. CDR1 SGDLS and CDR2 YYNGEE come from the germline V gene.

J is TRBJ1-1 and V is TRBV10-2; D call uncertain. V was cut by 9 bases and J by 4 bases, with 15 bases left in between. Germline CDR1 reads WSHSY; CDR2 reads SAAADI. The CDR3 consists of 13 residues. CDR3 region: CARRRAMSTEAFF. The CDR3, as DNA: TGCGCCAGAAGGAGGGCGATGAGCACTGAAGCTTTCTTT.

The rearrangement joins TRBV7-2 to TRBJ1-2, with D unclear. Germline lookup yields CDR1 SGHTA and CDR2 FQGNSA. The ends were cut back, 5 bases at V and 5 bases at J, with 21 bases in the middle. CDR3 length: 16 amino acids. CDR3 coding DNA: TGTGCCAGCAGCCAAACCTCAGGAGCTACTACATATGGCTACACCTTC. This sequence encodes CASSQTSGATTYGYTF.

J is TRBJ2-5 and V is TRBV27; D not certain. Looked up from germline, CDR1 is MNHEY and CDR2 is SMNVEV (reference sequence). This CDR3 has 12 amino acids. Trimming pared 8 bases from V and 7 bases from J, leaving 14 bases between. The CDR3 here is CASASTKRTQYF. CDR3 coding DNA: TGTGCCAGCGCCTCAACCAAGAGGACCCAGTACTTC.

The sample holds a few counts of this clone. Other DNA variants within this sample encode the same CDR3. This chain's CDR3 is CASSPNLNTEAFF. The CDR3, as DNA: TGTGCCAGCTCACCGAATCTGAACACTGAAGCTTTCTTT. J is TRBJ1-1 and V is TRBV18; D gene uncertain. Germline assignment: CDR1 KGHSH and CDR2 LQKENI. The CDR3 loop spans 13 amino acids. V lost 3 bases and J 0 bases, leaving 5 bases between the germline ends.

This chain joins TRBV14 and TRBJ2-7, with D possibly matching TRBD1 (6 bases). CDR1 is SGHDN and CDR2 is FVKESK in the germline V gene. This CDR3 has 22 amino acids. Trimming shortened V by 0 bases and J by 3 bases, and 33 bases separated the two germline ends. CDR3 nucleotides: TGTGCCAGCAGCCAAGATGGGGGCGTGGTAAAGGCGGAAGGGGCCCCTGGCTACGAGCAGTACTTC. This gives the protein CASSQDGGVVKAEGAPGYEQYF.

V gene TRBV19 combines with J gene TRBJ2-7, with 8 positions matching TRBD2. The CDR3 sequence is 16 residues long. Looked up from germline, CDR1 is LNHDA and CDR2 is SQIVND (reference sequence). J was trimmed by 2 bases and V by 2 bases; bases with no gene match: 8. The CDR3 region is CASSIRGGEGPYEQYF. CDR3 nucleotides: TGTGCCAGTAGTATACGGGGGGGAGAGGGCCCCTACGAGCAGTACTTC.

The chain combines TRBV30 with TRBJ2-7; D is uncertain. This CDR3 contains 13 residues. CDR1 is GTSNPN and CDR2 is SVGIG in the germline V gene (reference sequence). Deletions cut 1 base from V and 3 bases from J, with 10 bases between. The DNA of the CDR3 is TGTGCCTGGAGTGCCACACTCTACTACGAGCAGTACTTC. Translation: CAWSATLYYEQYF.

This chain uses TRBV18 with TRBJ2-7; no firm D call. The V end was cut by 5 bases, the J end by 7 bases, with 21 bases between. The CDR3 is 15 amino acids. Germline-derived CDR1 and CDR2 are KGHSH and LQKENI. CDR3 bases: TGTGCCAGCTCATCGCGTTGGGGTGACCTGTGGGAGCAGTACTTC. Translating it yields CASSSRWGDLWEQYF.

The chain has TRBV6-4 and TRBJ1-6; D unresolved. The CDR3 is 12 residues long. V was pared by 0 bases and J by 14 bases, with 8 bases between. Germline values: CDR1 MRHNA, CDR2 SNTAGT. CDR3 region: CASSDSIPTLHF. CDR3 DNA sequence: TGTGCCAGCAGTGACTCGATCCCAACCCTCCACTTT.

Here the CDR3 reads CASSIASGESYGYTF. The CDR3 coding sequence is TGTGCCAGTAGTATAGCTTCCGGGGAAAGCTATGGCTACACCTTC. The gene calls are TRBV19 and TRBJ1-2; unclear D gene. CDR3 length equals 15 residues. V lost 1 base, J lost 4 bases, and 13 bases lay in between. The germline V gene encodes CDR1 LNHDA and CDR2 SQIVND (reference sequence).

The J gene is TRBJ1-4, the V gene TRBV29-1, with D tentatively TRBD1 (5 bases). The germline gives CDR1 SQVTM, CDR2 ANQGSEA. This CDR3 is built from 14 residues. Trimming took off 4 bases at V and 4 bases at J, with 13 bases between the two ends. CDR3 sequence reads: CSVVGGGYNEKLFF. The DNA of the CDR3 is TGCAGCGTTGTCGGCGGGGGTTATAATGAAAAACTGTTTTTT.

The table lists this clone with many counts. V usage is TRBV5-1 and J usage is TRBJ2-2, with TRBD2 identical over 9 bases. This CDR3 is 17 amino acids long. The V gene's germline CDR1 is SGHRS and CDR2 YFSETQ. The V segment lost 4 bases and the J segment 4 bases; nucleotides outside the gene matches: 11. Written as DNA, the CDR3 is TGCGCCAGCAGCGTGGCTCGACTAGCGGAATTCACCGGGGAGCTGTTTTTT. It yields the protein CASSVARLAEFTGELFF. Full variable domain (missing parts from reference TRBV5-1 and TRBJ2-2): KAGVTQTPRYLIKTRGQQVTLSCSPISGHRSVSWYQQTPGQGLQFLFEYFSETQRNKGNFPGRFSGRQFSNSRSEMNVSTLELGDSALYLCASSVARLAEFTGELFFGEGSRLTVL.

As regards this clone: Other DNA sequences in the sample encode the same CDR3. V gene TRBV5-6 combines with J gene TRBJ2-7; D may be TRBD1 or TRBD2 (5 bases each). Trimming took 3 bases from V and 1 from J, leaving 11 bases between them. The CDR3 totals 14 residues. Germline V gene data show CDR1 as SGHDT and CDR2 as YYEEEE. Here the CDR3 DNA reads TGTGCCAGCAGCTGGAGTGGGGGATCCTACGAGCAGTACTTC. Translated, it gives CASSWSGGSYEQYF.